What follows is one T cell receptor beta chain and its context. The antigen remains undetermined. Mouse gene names apply. The read finishes 1 residue shy of the CDR3 end, and the germline J gene is used to complete it. Libraries were prepared by immunoSEQ multiplex PCR; TCRdb keeps only in-frame clonotypes and omits some of them. Here the sample spans over a thousand clones, 40% to 50% being singletons. V shed 4 bases and J 2 bases; nucleotides not matched to a gene: 2. CDR1 FNHDT and CDR2 SITEND come from the germline V gene (reference sequence). The CDR3 extends over 15 amino acids. The data derive from a study of tissue T cells after allogeneic stem cell transplantation. General observations from the study: Only a limited share of tissue TCRs appeared in blood or spleen.

Noted time point: mouse harvest day 14 after allogeneic transplant. Mouse grafts combined 10^7 T-cell-depleted bone marrow cells with 10^6 splenic CD5+ T cells. This clonotype was obtained from a female BALB/c mouse given C57BL/6 T cells with graft-versus-host disease after an allogeneic hematopoietic cell transplant. The sequenced sample was liver tissue. The chain has TRBV19 and TRBJ2-2; 10 nucleotides align to TRBD2. The covered CDR3 bases are TGTGCCAGCAGTCCGGGACTGGGGAACACCGGGCAGCTCTAC. Its protein is CASSPGLGNTGQLY. The complete CDR3 reads CASSPGLGNTGQLYF.